Below, 2 T cell receptor beta chains from the same sample are listed, as sequenced in a study of blood T cell repertoires in COVID-19. The protocol was immunoSEQ multiplex PCR, while the TCRdb copy is restricted to in-frame clones and leaves out a portion. This table holds roughly 310,000 clones, 90% found once. Material for sequencing was peripheral blood. The origin of the receptors is a woman aged 25 to 39 with COVID-19, enrolled during active disease.

This chain uses TRBV6-5 with TRBJ2-7; 11 bases are shared with TRBD1. CDR3 length equals 15 residues. The trim removed 6 bases at V and 3 bases at J, leaving 7 bases unmatched. From germline, CDR1 is MNHEY and CDR2 SVGAGI. The CDR3 DNA reads TGTGCCAGCAGACCCGGGACAGGGGGAATCTACGAGCAGTACTTC. Protein product: CASRPGTGGIYEQYF.

J is TRBJ2-2 and V is TRBV4-2, with D perhaps TRBD2 (5 bases). Germline V gene lookup returns CDR1 LGHNA and CDR2 YNFKEQ. Trimming took 1 base from V and 4 from J, leaving 16 bases between them. The CDR3 totals 17 residues. CDR3 region: CASSQVQAGAVTGELFF. The CDR3 DNA sequence: TGTGCCAGCAGCCAAGTCCAGGCCGGAGCGGTCACCGGGGAGCTGTTTTTT.